This T cell receptor (beta chain) was sequenced for a study of response to subunit inactivated influenza vaccine. The CDR3 runs 13 residues. CDR1 and CDR2 (germline): KGHDR, SFDVKD. V lost 9 bases and J lost 5, with 15 bases in between. Note on this clonotype: The antigen is undetermined.

TCRdb re-called the RT-PCR reads through MiXCR, storing one row per CDR3 protein. In the table there are fewer than 700,000 distinct CDR3 sequences, roughly 13% of which are singletons. Study-wide points: There was a suggestion from the authors that each seasonal influenza vaccination recruits few new T cells.

The sequenced sample was PBMCs from blood, obtained 45 days after vaccination. V is TRBV24-1 and J is TRBJ2-5, with D maybe TRBD2 (6 bases). This TCR was recovered from a man in his forties or fifties who received an inactivated influenza vaccine. CDR3 residues: CATRDWPEETQYF. The CDR3 coding sequence is TGTGCCACCCGGGACTGGCCGGAGGAGACCCAGTACTTC.